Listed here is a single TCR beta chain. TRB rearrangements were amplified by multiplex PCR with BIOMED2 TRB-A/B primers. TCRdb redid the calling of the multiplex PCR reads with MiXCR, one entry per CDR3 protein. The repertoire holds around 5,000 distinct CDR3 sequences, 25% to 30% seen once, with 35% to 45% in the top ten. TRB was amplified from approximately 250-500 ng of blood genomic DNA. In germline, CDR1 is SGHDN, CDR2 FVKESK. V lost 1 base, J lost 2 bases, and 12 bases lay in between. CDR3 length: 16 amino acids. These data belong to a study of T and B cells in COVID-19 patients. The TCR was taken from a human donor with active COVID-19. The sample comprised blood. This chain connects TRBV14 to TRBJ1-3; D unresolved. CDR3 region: CASSQGTSRAGNTIYF. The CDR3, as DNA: TGTGCCAGCAGCCAAGGTACCAGTCGAGCTGGAAACACCATATATTTT.